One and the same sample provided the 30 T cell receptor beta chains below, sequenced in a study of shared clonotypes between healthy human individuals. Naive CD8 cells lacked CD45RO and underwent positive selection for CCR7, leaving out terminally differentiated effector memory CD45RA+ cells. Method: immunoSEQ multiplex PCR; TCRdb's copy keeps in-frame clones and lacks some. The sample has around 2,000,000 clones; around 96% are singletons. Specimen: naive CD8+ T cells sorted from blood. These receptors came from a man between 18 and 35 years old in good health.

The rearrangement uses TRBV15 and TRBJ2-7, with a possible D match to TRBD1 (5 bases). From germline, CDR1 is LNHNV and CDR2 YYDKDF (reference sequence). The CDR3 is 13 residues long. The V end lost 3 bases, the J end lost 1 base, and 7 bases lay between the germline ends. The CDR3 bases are TGTGCCACCAGCAGTGGGGCTTCCTACGAGCAGTACTTC. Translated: CATSSGASYEQYF.

The CDR3 bases are TGCGCCAGCAGCCCCGAGTTCACCCTTAACTATGGCTACACCTTC. The encoded protein is CASSPEFTLNYGYTF. The rearrangement uses TRBV5-1 and TRBJ1-2; D is unclear. V was clipped by 4 bases and J by 1 base, with 14 bases between them. Per the germline V gene, CDR1 is SGHRS and CDR2 is YFSETQ. The CDR3 has 15 amino acids.

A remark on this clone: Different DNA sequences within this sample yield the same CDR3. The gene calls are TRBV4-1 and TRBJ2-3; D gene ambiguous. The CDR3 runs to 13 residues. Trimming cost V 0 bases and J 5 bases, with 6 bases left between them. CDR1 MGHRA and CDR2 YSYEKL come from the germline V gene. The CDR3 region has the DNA TGCGCCAGCAGCCAAGACTCACGAGATACGCAGTATTTT. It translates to CASSQDSRDTQYF.

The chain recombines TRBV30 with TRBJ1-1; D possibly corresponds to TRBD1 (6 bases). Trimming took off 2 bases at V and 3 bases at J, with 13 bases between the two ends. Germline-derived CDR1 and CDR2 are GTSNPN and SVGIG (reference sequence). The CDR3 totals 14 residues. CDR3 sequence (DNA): TGTGCCTGGAGTCACCCGGGACATTACACTGAAGCTTTCTTT. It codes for CAWSHPGHYTEAFF.

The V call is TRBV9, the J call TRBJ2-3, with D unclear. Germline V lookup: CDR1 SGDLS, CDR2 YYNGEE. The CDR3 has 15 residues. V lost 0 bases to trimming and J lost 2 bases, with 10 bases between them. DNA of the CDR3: TGTGCCAGCAGCGTAGAGGACCACCCCACAGATACGCAGTATTTT. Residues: CASSVEDHPTDTQYF.

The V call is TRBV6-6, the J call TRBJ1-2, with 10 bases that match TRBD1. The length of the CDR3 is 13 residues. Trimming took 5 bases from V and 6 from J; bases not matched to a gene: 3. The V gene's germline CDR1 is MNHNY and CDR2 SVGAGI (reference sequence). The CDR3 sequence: CASSAGTGDGYTF. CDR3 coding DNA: TGTGCCAGCAGTGCCGGGACAGGGGATGGCTACACCTTC.

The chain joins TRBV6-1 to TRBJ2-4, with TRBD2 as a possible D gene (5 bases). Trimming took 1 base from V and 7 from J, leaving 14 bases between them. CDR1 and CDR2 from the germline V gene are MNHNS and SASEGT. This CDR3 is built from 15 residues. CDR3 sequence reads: CASSEGGSGLNIQYF. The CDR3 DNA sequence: TGTGCCAGCAGTGAAGGAGGGTCCGGTTTGAACATTCAGTACTTC.

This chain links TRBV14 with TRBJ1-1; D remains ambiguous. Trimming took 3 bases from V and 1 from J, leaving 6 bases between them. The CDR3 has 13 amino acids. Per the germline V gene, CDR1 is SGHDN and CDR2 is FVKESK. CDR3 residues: CASSQAKNTEAFF. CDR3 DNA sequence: TGTGCCAGCAGCCAGGCGAAGAACACTGAAGCTTTCTTT.

This CDR3 reads CASSPGLAGFNEQFF. CDR3 DNA sequence: TGTGCCAGCAGCCCCGGACTAGCGGGGTTCAATGAGCAGTTCTTC. The rearrangement uses TRBV13 and TRBJ2-1, with 12 bases fitting TRBD2. With 5 bases clipped from V and 6 bases from J, the junction kept 5 bases outside the gene matches. This CDR3 has 15 amino acids. Germline V gene data show CDR1 as PRHDT and CDR2 as FYEKMQ (reference sequence). Looking up the rest from reference TRBV13 and TRBJ2-1 gives the full variable domain: AAGVIQSPRHLIKEKRETATLKCYPIPRHDTVYWYQQGPGQDPQFLISFYEKMQSDKGSIPDRFSAQQFSDYHSELNMSSLELGDSALYFCASSPGLAGFNEQFFGPGTRLTVL.

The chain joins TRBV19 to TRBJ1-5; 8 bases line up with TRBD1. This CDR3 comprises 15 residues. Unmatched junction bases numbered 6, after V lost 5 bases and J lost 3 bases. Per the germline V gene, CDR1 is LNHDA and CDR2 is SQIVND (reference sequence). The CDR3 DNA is TGTGCCAGTAGTCCGGGACAGGTTTCCAATCAGCCCCAGCATTTT. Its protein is CASSPGQVSNQPQHF.

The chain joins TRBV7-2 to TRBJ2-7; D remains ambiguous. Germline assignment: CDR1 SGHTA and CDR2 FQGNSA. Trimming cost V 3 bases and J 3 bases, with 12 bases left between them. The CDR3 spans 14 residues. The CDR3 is CASSFKNSLYEQYF. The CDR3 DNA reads TGTGCCAGCAGCTTCAAAAACAGCCTCTACGAGCAGTACTTC. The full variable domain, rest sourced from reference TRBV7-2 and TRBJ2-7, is GAGVSQSPSNKVTEKGKDVELRCDPISGHTALYWYRQSLGQGLEFLIYFQGNSAPDKSGLPSDRFSAERTGGSVSTLTIQRTQQEDSAVYLCASSFKNSLYEQYFGPGTRLTVT.

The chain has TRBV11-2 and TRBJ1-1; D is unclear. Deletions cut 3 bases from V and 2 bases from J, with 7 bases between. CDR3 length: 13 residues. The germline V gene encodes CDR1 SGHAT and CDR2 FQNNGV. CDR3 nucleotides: TGTGCCAGCAGCTTGAACAGTAACACTGAAGCTTTCTTT. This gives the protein CASSLNSNTEAFF.

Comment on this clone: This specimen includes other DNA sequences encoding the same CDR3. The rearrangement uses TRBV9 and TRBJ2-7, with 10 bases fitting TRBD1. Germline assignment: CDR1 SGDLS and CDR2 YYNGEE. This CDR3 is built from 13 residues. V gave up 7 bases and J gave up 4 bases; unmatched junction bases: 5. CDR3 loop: CASSGTGAYEQYF. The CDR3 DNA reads TGTGCCAGCTCCGGGACAGGGGCTTACGAGCAGTACTTC. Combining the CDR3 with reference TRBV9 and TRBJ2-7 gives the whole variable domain DSGVTQTPKHLITATGQRVTLRCSPRSGDLSVYWYQQSLDQGLQFLIQYYNGEERAKGNILERFSAQQFPDLHSELNLSSLELGDSALYFCASSGTGAYEQYFGPGTRLTVT.

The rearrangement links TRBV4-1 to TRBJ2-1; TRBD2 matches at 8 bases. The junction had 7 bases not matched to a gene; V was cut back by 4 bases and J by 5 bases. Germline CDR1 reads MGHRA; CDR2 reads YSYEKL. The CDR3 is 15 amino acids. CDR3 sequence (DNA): TGCGCCAGCAGCCCCCGGGGGGGGAATAACAATGAGCAGTTCTTC. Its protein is CASSPRGGNNNEQFF.

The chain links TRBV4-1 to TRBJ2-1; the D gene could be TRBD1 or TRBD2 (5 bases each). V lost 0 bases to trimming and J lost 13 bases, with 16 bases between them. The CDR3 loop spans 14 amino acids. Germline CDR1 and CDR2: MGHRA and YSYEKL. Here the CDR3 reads CASSQEGLGTAQFF. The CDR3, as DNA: TGCGCCAGCAGCCAAGAGGGGCTAGGGACCGCTCAGTTCTTC.

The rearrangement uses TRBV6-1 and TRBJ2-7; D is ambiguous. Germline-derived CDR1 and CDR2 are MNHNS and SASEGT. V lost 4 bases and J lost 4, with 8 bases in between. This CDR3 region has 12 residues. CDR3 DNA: TGTGCCAGCAGTGGCCTTGAGTACGAGCAGTACTTC. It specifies CASSGLEYEQYF.

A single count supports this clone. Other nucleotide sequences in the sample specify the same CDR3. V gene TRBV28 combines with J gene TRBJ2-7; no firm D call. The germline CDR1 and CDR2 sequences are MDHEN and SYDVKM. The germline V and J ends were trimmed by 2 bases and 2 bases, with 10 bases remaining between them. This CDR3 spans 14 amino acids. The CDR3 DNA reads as TGTGCCAGCAGTTTAACGGGCGGCCCCTACGAGCAGTACTTC. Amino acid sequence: CASSLTGGPYEQYF.

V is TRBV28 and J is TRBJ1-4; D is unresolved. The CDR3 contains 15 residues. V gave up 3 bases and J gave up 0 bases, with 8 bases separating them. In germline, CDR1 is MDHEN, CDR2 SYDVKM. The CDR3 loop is CASSFRDATNEKLFF. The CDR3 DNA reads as TGTGCCAGCAGTTTTCGCGATGCAACTAATGAAAAACTGTTTTTT.

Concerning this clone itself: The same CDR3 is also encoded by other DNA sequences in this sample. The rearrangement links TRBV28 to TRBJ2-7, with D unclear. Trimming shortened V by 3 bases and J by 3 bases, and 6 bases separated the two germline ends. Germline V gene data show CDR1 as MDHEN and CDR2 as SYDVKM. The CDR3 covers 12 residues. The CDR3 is CASSFRLYEQYF. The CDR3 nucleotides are TGTGCCAGCAGTTTTAGGCTCTACGAGCAGTACTTC.

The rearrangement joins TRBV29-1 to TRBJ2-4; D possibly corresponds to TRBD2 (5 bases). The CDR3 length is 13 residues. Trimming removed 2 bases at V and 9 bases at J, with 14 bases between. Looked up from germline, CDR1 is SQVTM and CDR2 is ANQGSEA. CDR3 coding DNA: TGCAGCGTTGAATCCGCCGGAGAGGGCATTCAGTACTTC. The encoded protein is CSVESAGEGIQYF.

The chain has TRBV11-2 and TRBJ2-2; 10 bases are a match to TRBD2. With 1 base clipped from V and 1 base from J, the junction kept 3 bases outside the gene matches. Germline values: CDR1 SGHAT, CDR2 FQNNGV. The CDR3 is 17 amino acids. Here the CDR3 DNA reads TGTGCCAGCAGCTTAGTGGGACTAGCGATGAACACCGGGGAGCTGTTTTTT. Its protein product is CASSLVGLAMNTGELFF.

In DNA form, the CDR3 reads TGTGCCAGCACCGCGATGGGGGGGTATCAGCCCCAGCATTTT. This translates into CASTAMGGYQPQHF. The genes are TRBV27 and TRBJ1-5, with D possibly matching TRBD1 (5 bases). The CDR3 extends over 14 amino acids. The V end was cut by 7 bases, the J end by 5 bases, with 15 bases between. The germline gives CDR1 MNHEY, CDR2 SMNVEV (reference sequence).

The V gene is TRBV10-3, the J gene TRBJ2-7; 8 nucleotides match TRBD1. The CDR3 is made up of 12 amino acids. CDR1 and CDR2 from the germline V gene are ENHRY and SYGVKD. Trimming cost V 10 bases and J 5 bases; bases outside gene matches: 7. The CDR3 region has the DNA TGTGCCACCGCGGGACAGGAGGACGAGCAGTACTTC. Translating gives CATAGQEDEQYF.

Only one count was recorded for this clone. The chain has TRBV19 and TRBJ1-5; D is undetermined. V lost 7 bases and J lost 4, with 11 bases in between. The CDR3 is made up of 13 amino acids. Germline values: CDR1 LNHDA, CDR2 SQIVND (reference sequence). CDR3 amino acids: CASKVRGNQPQHF. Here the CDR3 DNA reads TGTGCCAGTAAGGTCCGGGGAAATCAGCCCCAGCATTTT.

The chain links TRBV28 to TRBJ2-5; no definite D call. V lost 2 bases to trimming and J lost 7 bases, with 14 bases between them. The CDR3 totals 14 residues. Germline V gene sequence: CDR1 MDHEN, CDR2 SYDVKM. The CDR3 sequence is CASSLTLSQTTQYF. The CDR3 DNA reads TGTGCCAGCAGTTTAACCCTCTCACAAACGACCCAGTACTTC. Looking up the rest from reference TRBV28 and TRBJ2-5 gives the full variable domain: DVKVTQSSRYLVKRTGEKVFLECVQDMDHENMFWYRQDPGLGLRLIYFSYDVKMKEKGDIPEGYSVSREKKERFSLILESASTNQTSMYLCASSLTLSQTTQYFGPGTRLLVL.

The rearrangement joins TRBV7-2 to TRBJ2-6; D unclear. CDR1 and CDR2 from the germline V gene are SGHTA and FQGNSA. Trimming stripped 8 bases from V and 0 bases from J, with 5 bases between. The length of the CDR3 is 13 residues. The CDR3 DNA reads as TGTGCCAGCGGAAGCTCTGGGGCCAACGTCCTGACTTTC. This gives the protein CASGSSGANVLTF. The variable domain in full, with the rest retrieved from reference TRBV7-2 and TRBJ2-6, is GAGVSQSPSNKVTEKGKDVELRCDPISGHTALYWYRQSLGQGLEFLIYFQGNSAPDKSGLPSDRFSAERTGGSVSTLTIQRTQQEDSAVYLCASGSSGANVLTFGAGSRLTVL.

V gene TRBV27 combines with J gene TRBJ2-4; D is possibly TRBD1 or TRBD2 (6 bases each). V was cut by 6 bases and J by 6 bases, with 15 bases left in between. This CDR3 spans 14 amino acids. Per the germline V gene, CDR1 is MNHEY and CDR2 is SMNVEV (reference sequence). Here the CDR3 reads CASSPTGASNIQYF. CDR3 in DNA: TGTGCCAGCAGCCCGACGGGGGCGTCAAACATTCAGTACTTC.

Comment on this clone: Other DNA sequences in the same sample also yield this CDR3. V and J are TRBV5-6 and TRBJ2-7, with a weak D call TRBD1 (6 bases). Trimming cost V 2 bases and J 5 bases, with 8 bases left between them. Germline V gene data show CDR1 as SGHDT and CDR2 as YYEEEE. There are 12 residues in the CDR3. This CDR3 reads CASSLQGNEQYF. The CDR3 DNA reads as TGTGCCAGCAGCTTACAGGGCAACGAGCAGTACTTC.

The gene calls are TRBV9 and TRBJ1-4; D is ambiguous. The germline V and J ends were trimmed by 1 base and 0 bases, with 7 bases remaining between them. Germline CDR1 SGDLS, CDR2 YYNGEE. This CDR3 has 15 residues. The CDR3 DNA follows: TGTGCCAGCAGCGTATTCAGTTCAACTAATGAAAAACTGTTTTTT. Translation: CASSVFSSTNEKLFF.

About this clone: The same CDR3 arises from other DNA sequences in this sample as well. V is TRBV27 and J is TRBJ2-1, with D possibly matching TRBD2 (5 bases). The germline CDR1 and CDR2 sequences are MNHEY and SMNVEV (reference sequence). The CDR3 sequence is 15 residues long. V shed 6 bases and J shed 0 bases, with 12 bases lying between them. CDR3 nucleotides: TGTGCCAGCAGCCTGAGGGAGAGCTCCTACAATGAGCAGTTCTTC. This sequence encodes CASSLRESSYNEQFF.